The source of this T cell receptor beta chain is a study of metastatic and nonmetastatic thyroid tumors (dated by TCRdb to the early 2020s). General notes on the study: The researchers compared repertoires between peripheral blood samples and tumor or nodule tissue samples from patients with malignant or benign thyroid disease. Study-wide conclusions, independent of this receptor: In both blood and tumor samples, malignant tumors were reported to have significantly higher TCR beta diversity than benign nodules.

CDR1 and CDR2 were assigned from the germline V gene as SGDLS and YYNGEE. Ends trimmed: V by 4 bases, J by 7 bases; bases unmatched to a gene: 20. The CDR3 has 18 amino acids, counting the end cysteine and phenylalanine. Of all the DNA, just the CDR3 is kept, 54 bases in frame from base 1. Library preparation was by PCR. Reads for this sample came from an Illumina HiSeq 4000. High-throughput sequencing was used to profile the TCR beta-chain CDR3 region of each patient. In the source study's methods: A classifier to discriminate distant-metastatic papillary thyroid cancer patients was built from CDR3 differences across clinicopathological groups. Repertoire diversity was assessed with the Shannon index, and tumor-blood repertoire similarity with the Morisita-Horn index. Starting from the raw public reads, TCRdb applied fastp trimming at Q25, assembled clones with MiXCR and retained in-frame beta chains. In this record, the V and J calls reflect TCRdb's handling and not the investigators' own analysis. The sample table shows roughly 59,000 clones, and around 15% are seen once. In total, the top ten clones hold about a tenth of the sample.

None of the patients had been given any treatment before thyroid surgery. Using T-cell receptor beta sequencing, the researchers looked back retrospectively at clinical samples from patients, gathered between the early 2010s and the late 2010s. This clone was seen a few times. Its antigen remains unidentified. Given a much more abundant clone one base away, this may be a read error. This receptor was identified in a male donor with papillary thyroid cancer or a benign thyroid nodule (not recorded which). Some clones in this sample may be carry-over from other donors' samples. In this chain, TRBV9 is recombined with TRBJ2-1; TRBD2 fits 7 bases in the junction. The specimen was blood. The CDR3: CASSTDSGTIGNGNEQFF. In nucleotides, the sequence is TGTGCCAGCAGCACCGATTCCGGGACTATCGGGAATGGGAATGAGCAGTTCTTC.